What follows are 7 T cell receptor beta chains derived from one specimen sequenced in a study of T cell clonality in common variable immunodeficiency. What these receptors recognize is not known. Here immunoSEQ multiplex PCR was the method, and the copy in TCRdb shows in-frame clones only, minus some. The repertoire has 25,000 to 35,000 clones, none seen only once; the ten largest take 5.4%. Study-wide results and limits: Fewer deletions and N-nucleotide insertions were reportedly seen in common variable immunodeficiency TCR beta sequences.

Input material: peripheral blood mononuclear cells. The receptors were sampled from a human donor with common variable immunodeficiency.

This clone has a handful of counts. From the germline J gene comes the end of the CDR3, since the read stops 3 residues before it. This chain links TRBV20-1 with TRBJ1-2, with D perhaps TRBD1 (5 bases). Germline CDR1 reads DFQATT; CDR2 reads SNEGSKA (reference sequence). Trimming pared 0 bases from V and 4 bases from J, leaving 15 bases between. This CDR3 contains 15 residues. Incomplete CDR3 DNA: TGCAGTGCTAGAGATGCCAGGGCCGGTAGCTATGGC. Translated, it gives CSARDARAGSYG. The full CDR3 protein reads CSARDARAGSYGYTF.

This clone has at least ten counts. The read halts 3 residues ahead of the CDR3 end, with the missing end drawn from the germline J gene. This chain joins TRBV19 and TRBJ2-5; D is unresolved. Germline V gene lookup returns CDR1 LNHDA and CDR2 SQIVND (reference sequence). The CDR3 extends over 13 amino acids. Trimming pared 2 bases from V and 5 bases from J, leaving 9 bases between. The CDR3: CASSILPRETQYF. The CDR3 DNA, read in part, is TGTGCCAGTAGTATATTGCCCAGGGAGACC.

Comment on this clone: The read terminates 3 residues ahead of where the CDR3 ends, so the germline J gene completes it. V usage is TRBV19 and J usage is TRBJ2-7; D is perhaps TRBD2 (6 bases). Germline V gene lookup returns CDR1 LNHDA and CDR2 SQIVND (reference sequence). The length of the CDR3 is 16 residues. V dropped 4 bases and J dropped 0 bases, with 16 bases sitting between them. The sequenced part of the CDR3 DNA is TGTGCCAGTAGTAGCACCGGGACTGGTAGCTCCTACGAG. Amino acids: CASSSTGTGSSYE. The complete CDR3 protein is CASSSTGTGSSYEQYF.

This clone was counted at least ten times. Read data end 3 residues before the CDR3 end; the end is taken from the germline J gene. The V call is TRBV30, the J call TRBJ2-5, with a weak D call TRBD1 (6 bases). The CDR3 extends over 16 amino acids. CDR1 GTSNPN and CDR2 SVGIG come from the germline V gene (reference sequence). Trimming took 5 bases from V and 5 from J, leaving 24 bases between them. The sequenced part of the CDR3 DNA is TGTGCCTGGCCTACCTATTTAAAGGGGGATAATGAGACC. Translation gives CAWPTYLKGDNET. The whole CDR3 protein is CAWPTYLKGDNETQYF. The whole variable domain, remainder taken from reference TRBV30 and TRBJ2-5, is SQTIHQWPATLVQPVGSPLSLECTVEGTSNPNLYWYRQAAGRGLQLLFYSVGIGQISSEVPQNLSASRPQDRQFILSSKKLLLSDSGFYLCAWPTYLKGDNETQYFGPGTRLLVL.

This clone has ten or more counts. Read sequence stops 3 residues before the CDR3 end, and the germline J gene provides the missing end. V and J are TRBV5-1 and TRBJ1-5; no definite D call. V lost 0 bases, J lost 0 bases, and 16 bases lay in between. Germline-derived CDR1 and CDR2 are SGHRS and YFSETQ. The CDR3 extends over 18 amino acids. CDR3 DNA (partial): TGCGCCAGCAGCTTGGTCTCTGGCGGGATTCATAGCAATCAGCCC. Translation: CASSLVSGGIHSNQP. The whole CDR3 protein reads CASSLVSGGIHSNQPQHF. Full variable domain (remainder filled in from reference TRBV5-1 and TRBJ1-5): KAGVTQTPRYLIKTRGQQVTLSCSPISGHRSVSWYQQTPGQGLQFLFEYFSETQRNKGNFPGRFSGRQFSNSRSEMNVSTLELGDSALYLCASSLVSGGIHSNQPQHFGDGTRLSIL.

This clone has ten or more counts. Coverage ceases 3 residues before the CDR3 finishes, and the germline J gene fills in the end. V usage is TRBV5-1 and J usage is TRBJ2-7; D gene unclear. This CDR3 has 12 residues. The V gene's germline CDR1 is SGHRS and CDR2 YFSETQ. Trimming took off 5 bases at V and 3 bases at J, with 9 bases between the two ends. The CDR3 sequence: CASRGRLYEQYF. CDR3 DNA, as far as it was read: TGCGCCAGCAGGGGCCGGCTCTACGAG. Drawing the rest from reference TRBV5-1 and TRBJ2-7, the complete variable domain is KAGVTQTPRYLIKTRGQQVTLSCSPISGHRSVSWYQQTPGQGLQFLFEYFSETQRNKGNFPGRFSGRQFSNSRSEMNVSTLELGDSALYLCASRGRLYEQYFGPGTRLTVT.

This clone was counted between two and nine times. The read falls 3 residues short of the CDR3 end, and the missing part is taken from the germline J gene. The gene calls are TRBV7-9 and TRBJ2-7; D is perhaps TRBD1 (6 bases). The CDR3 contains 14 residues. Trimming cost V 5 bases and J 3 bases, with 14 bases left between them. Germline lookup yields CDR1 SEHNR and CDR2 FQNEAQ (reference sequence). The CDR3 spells CASSIGTTSYEQYF. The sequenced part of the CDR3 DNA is TGTGCCAGCAGCATCGGGACAACTAGCTACGAG.